One and the same sample provided the 2 T cell receptor beta chains below, sequenced in a study of blood T cell repertoires in COVID-19. The data were produced by immunoSEQ multiplex PCR, yet TCRdb's version contains in-frame clones alone and is incomplete. The sample includes 200,000 to 250,000 clones, roughly 85% of them seen just once. Material: peripheral blood. These receptors were taken from a man younger than 35 with active or convalescent COVID-19.

This clone was seen once. The J gene is TRBJ1-5, the V gene TRBV28; D unclear. The CDR3 loop spans 12 amino acids. V shed 3 bases and J shed 7 bases, with 7 bases lying between them. The germline gives CDR1 MDHEN, CDR2 SYDVKM. The CDR3 sequence is CASSLLRQPQHF. CDR3 nucleotides: TGTGCCAGCAGTTTGTTGAGGCAGCCCCAGCATTTT.

The V and J genes are TRBV4-2 and TRBJ2-1; TRBD2 matches 8 bases. Germline CDR1 LGHNA, CDR2 YNFKEQ. The CDR3 runs 18 residues. The ends lost 5 bases at V and 0 bases at J; junction bases unmatched: 12. The CDR3 spells CASSGGRGDLSSYNEQFF. The DNA for the CDR3 is TGTGCCAGCAGCGGAGGGCGGGGGGACCTAAGCTCCTACAATGAGCAGTTCTTC.